The clone carrying this T cell receptor beta chain appeared a few times. The antigen is not known. V lost 4 bases, J lost 5 bases, and 12 bases lay in between. In germline, CDR1 is ENHRY, CDR2 SYGVKD. The CDR3 is 15 amino acids. This table comes from immunoSEQ multiplex PCR, and its TCRdb copy is limited to in-frame clones, with some not included. The sample contains more than 2 million clones, 95% of which appear only once. The data originate from a study of shared clonotypes between healthy human individuals. Study-level findings and limits: A generally larger estimated richness was seen in naive subsets than in memory subsets.

Sequenced material: naive CD4+ T cells sorted from blood. Subset given: CD45RA+ positively selected. V usage is TRBV10-3 and J usage is TRBJ1-6; D unclear. The clonotype was recovered from a man aged 18 to 29 in good health. DNA for the CDR3: TGTGCCATCAGTGGGGTTCCTCGGGATAATTCACCCCTCCACTTT. Translating it yields CAISGVPRDNSPLHF.